Listed below are T cell receptor beta chains from one sample, sequenced in a study of response to subunit inactivated influenza vaccine. Each CDR3 protein is one row after TCRdb ran MiXCR on the RT-PCR reads. In the table there are approximately 300,000 distinct CDR3 sequences, approximately 23% of which are singletons. Sequenced here: PBMCs from blood, sampled about 20 months after vaccination. Receptors originate from a man aged 45 to 75 who received an inactivated influenza vaccine. The CDR3 runs from the conserved cysteine through the conserved F or W. D genes are given only for firm matches. Size is stated for part of the rows, as once, few or many counts, or as a class when the clone is expanded.

D,J,V,size,CDR3,DNA
.,TRBJ2-2,TRBV7-2,many,CASSLVSNTGELFF,TGTGCCAGCAGCTTAGTGTCGAACACCGGGGAGCTGTTTTTT
.,TRBJ2-1,TRBV6-2/TRBV6-3,once,CASRNRYNEQFF,TGTGCCAGCAGGAATAGGTACAATGAGCAGTTCTTC
.,TRBJ2-3,TRBV6-1,.,CASSHRGEDTQYF,TGTGCCAGCAGCCACCGTGGGGAAGATACGCAGTATTTT
TRBD2,TRBJ2-7,TRBV6-2/TRBV6-3,.,CASSTGTSANEQYF,TGTGCCAGCAGTACCGGGACTAGCGCCAACGAGCAGTACTTC
TRBD1,TRBJ1-2,TRBV2,.,CASREDRGPNYGYTF,TGTGCCAGCAGGGAAGACAGGGGCCCTAACTATGGCTACACCTTC
TRBD1,TRBJ1-1,TRBV28,few,CASTRGGQGATEAFF,TGTGCCAGCACCCGCGGGGGACAGGGGGCCACTGAAGCTTTCTTT
.,TRBJ2-5,TRBV28,.,CASSLWSSPGKTQYF,TGTGCCAGCAGTTTATGGTCCAGCCCAGGGAAGACCCAGTACTTC
TRBD2,TRBJ2-1,TRBV29-1,few,CSPRLAGGSNEQFF,TGCAGCCCCAGACTAGCGGGAGGGTCCAATGAGCAGTTCTTC
.,TRBJ1-4,TRBV7-9,.,CASSGRADEKLFF,TGTGCCAGCAGCGGCAGGGCTGATGAAAAACTGTTTTTT
TRBD1,TRBJ1-2,TRBV28,.,CAIPDRLGYTF,TGTGCCATCCCGGACAGGCTGGGCTACACCTTC
.,TRBJ1-6,TRBV5-1,few,CASSPSRDSPLHF,TGCGCCAGCAGCCCCTCGCGTGATTCACCCCTCCACTTT
TRBD1,TRBJ2-7,TRBV4-2,few,CASSKGTASSYEQYF,TGTGCCAGCAGCAAAGGGACAGCCTCCTCCTACGAGCAGTACTTC
.,TRBJ2-3,TRBV28,few,CASCLTEKDTQYF,TGTGCCAGCTGTTTGACGGAGAAGGATACGCAGTATTTT
TRBD2,TRBJ2-5,TRBV6-5,.,CASSYSLAGGETQYF,TGTGCCAGCAGTTACTCCCTAGCGGGGGGAGAGACCCAGTACTTC
.,TRBJ2-1,TRBV7-2,.,CASSLVRSNEQFF,TGTGCCAGCAGCTTAGTTCGTTCCAATGAGCAGTTCTTC
.,TRBJ2-1,TRBV10-3,few,CAIGESGLANYNEQFF,TGTGCCATCGGGGAGTCTGGGCTAGCCAACTACAATGAGCAGTTCTTC
.,TRBJ1-1,TRBV15,many,CATSRARLNTEAFF,TGTGCCACCAGCAGAGCACGGCTTAACACTGAAGCTTTCTTT
TRBD1,TRBJ1-1,TRBV30,few,CAWSRFDRVNTEAFF,TGTGCCTGGAGCCGCTTCGACAGGGTGAACACTGAAGCTTTCTTT